The next 27 T cell receptor beta chains were all read from a single sample in a study of blood T cell repertoires in COVID-19. This table comes from immunoSEQ multiplex PCR, and its TCRdb copy is limited to in-frame clones, with some not included. The sample yields about 200,000 clones, 80% seen once. Sequenced input: peripheral blood. The source of these receptors is a human donor in a cohort sampled during active COVID-19.

The table lists this clone with a count of one. The J gene is TRBJ1-3, the V gene TRBV4-3, with D perhaps TRBD1 (6 bases). V shed 5 bases and J shed 0 bases, with 14 bases lying between them. From germline, CDR1 is LGHNA and CDR2 YSLEER. The CDR3 contains 16 residues. CDR3 region: CASSNTGLSSGNTIYF. In DNA, the CDR3 is TGCGCCAGCAGCAATACAGGGTTGAGCTCTGGAAACACCATATATTTT.

This clone has only a few counts. This chain connects TRBV4-2 to TRBJ2-7; TRBD1 agrees at 8 bases. Trimming took 1 base from V and 1 from J; bases not matched to a gene: 9. The CDR3 is 17 residues long. CDR1 and CDR2 (germline): LGHNA, YNFKEQ. This CDR3 is CASSQALGQANSYEQYF. The CDR3 DNA reads TGTGCCAGCAGCCAAGCCCTGGGACAGGCAAATTCCTACGAGCAGTACTTC.

This chain connects TRBV19 to TRBJ2-1; possible D gene TRBD1, 7 bases. The V end was cut by 3 bases, the J end by 1 base, with 10 bases between. Germline CDR1 is LNHDA and CDR2 is SQIVND (reference sequence). This CDR3 region has 15 residues. This chain's CDR3 is CASSIRGRSYNEQFF. The CDR3 DNA reads as TGTGCCAGTAGTATCAGGGGGAGGTCCTACAATGAGCAGTTCTTC. Complete variable domain (other parts from reference TRBV19 and TRBJ2-1): DGGITQSPKYLFRKEGQNVTLSCEQNLNHDAMYWYRQDPGQGLRLIYYSQIVNDFQKGDIAEGYSVSREKKESFPLTVTSAQKNPTAFYLCASSIRGRSYNEQFFGPGTRLTVL.

Only one count was recorded for this clone. This chain joins TRBV7-2 and TRBJ2-5; TRBD1 matches 12 bases. This CDR3 region has 16 residues. Trimming cost V 5 bases and J 5 bases; bases outside gene matches: 9. The germline V gene has CDR1 SGHTA and CDR2 FQGNSA. CDR3 DNA sequence: TGTGCCAGCAGCGGCCGGGACAGGGGGCAGCGGGAGACCCAGTACTTC. Translated, it gives CASSGRDRGQRETQYF.

V is TRBV5-1 and J is TRBJ2-1; no clear D gene. Between the trimmed V and J ends, which lost 2 bases and 0 bases, there was a span of 12 bases. Germline-derived CDR1 and CDR2 are SGHRS and YFSETQ. The CDR3 sequence is 16 residues long. The CDR3 reads CASSLVASSSYNEQFF. CDR3 in DNA: TGCGCCAGCAGCTTAGTGGCGTCTAGCTCCTACAATGAGCAGTTCTTC.

The gene calls are TRBV6-1 and TRBJ1-2, with 9 bases lining up with TRBD1. V was clipped by 3 bases and J by 5 bases; unmatched bases: 1. There are 13 residues in the CDR3. Germline CDR1 and CDR2: MNHNS and SASEGT. In nucleotides, the CDR3 is TGTGCCAGCAGTGAGACAGGGGGGTATGGCTACACCTTC. Its translation: CASSETGGYGYTF.

V and J are TRBV28 and TRBJ2-2; 11 bases map to TRBD2. CDR3 length equals 17 residues. Trimming at V came to 7 bases and at J to 5 bases, leaving 12 bases not matched to a gene. Germline lookup yields CDR1 MDHEN and CDR2 SYDVKM. The CDR3 DNA sequence: TGTGCCAGCAACTGGGGGCTAGCGGGAGGAACAACCGGGGAGCTGTTTTTT. Translation: CASNWGLAGGTTGELFF. The full variable domain, its missing parts supplied by reference TRBV28 and TRBJ2-2, is DVKVTQSSRYLVKRTGEKVFLECVQDMDHENMFWYRQDPGLGLRLIYFSYDVKMKEKGDIPEGYSVSREKKERFSLILESASTNQTSMYLCASNWGLAGGTTGELFFGEGSRLTVL.

The V call is TRBV5-1, the J call TRBJ2-5; D gene unclear. The ends were cut back, 2 bases at V and 0 bases at J, with 8 bases in the middle. The CDR3 covers 14 residues. Germline CDR1 SGHRS, CDR2 YFSETQ. The CDR3 reads CASSFEANQETQYF. In DNA form, the CDR3 reads TGCGCCAGCAGCTTCGAGGCGAACCAAGAGACCCAGTACTTC.

The CDR3 nucleotides read TGTGCCAGTAGACAGGTTTCCTACGAGCAGTACTTC. It specifies CASRQVSYEQYF. The chain couples TRBV2 to TRBJ2-7, with D possibly TRBD1 on 6 matching bases. Trimming removed 9 bases from V and 1 base from J, with 10 bases in between. The germline gives CDR1 SNHLY, CDR2 FYNNEI. The CDR3 is 12 residues long.

V gene TRBV6-1 combines with J gene TRBJ2-3; 10 nucleotides match TRBD2. This CDR3 is 16 amino acids long. V dropped 3 bases and J dropped 7; count of bases not matched to a gene: 10. The germline CDR1 and CDR2 sequences are MNHNS and SASEGT. The CDR3 is CASSDETSGPRNTQYF. CDR3 nucleotide sequence: TGTGCCAGCAGTGACGAGACTAGCGGGCCCAGAAATACGCAGTATTTT.

This clone has only a few counts. J is TRBJ1-1 and V is TRBV10-2; TRBD1 is a possible D gene (5 bases). V was cut by 3 bases and J by 4 bases, with 9 bases left in between. The CDR3 loop spans 13 amino acids. Germline V CDR1 and CDR2: WSHSY, SAAADI. The CDR3 DNA is TGCGCCAGCAGTGAACAGGTCTTCACTGAAGCTTTCTTT. Translating it yields CASSEQVFTEAFF.

The CDR3 DNA sequence: TGTGCCAGTAGGGACTGGATAGGGCAGACCCAGTACTTC. This gives the protein CASRDWIGQTQYF. The V and J genes are TRBV12-3 or TRBV12-4 and TRBJ2-5, with TRBD2 as a possible D gene (6 bases). The CDR3 runs to 13 residues. Trimming took off 9 bases at V and 6 bases at J, with 17 bases between the two ends.

The CDR3 DNA is TGTGCCAGCAGCTTAGCGTGGCTAGGGAGGTCGAACACTGAAGCTTTCTTT. Its protein is CASSLAWLGRSNTEAFF. The chain has TRBV11-3 and TRBJ1-1, with D hard to call. The CDR3 spans 17 residues. Germline V lookup: CDR1 SGHNT, CDR2 YENEEA. V lost 1 base and J 1 base, leaving 16 bases between the germline ends. Full variable domain (outside the CDR3, taken from reference TRBV11-3 and TRBJ1-1): EAGVVQSPRYKIIEKKQPVAFWCNPISGHNTLYWYLQNLGQGPELLIRYENEEAVDDSQLPKDRFSAERLKGVDSTLKIQPAELGDSAVYLCASSLAWLGRSNTEAFFGQGTRLTVV.

The rearrangement links TRBV4-1 to TRBJ2-7, with TRBD2 matching 9 bases. Germline V gives CDR1 MGHRA, CDR2 YSYEKL. The CDR3 loop spans 17 amino acids. V was clipped by 1 base and J by 0 bases; unmatched bases: 7. The CDR3 sequence is CASSQGYAGGRSYEQYF. The CDR3 region has the DNA TGCGCCAGCAGCCAAGGATACGCGGGGGGGCGCTCCTACGAGCAGTACTTC.

The genes are TRBV28 and TRBJ1-2, with a weak D call TRBD1 (6 bases). The CDR3 extends over 13 amino acids. Germline V gives CDR1 MDHEN, CDR2 SYDVKM. V was shortened by 2 bases and J by 7 bases, with 11 bases between the two germline ends. DNA of the CDR3: TGTGCCAGCAGTTTAGGGGGGGCGGGTGGCTACACCTTC. This gives the protein CASSLGGAGGYTF.

The chain employs TRBV28 and TRBJ1-3, with D perhaps matching TRBD1 (6 bases). The CDR3 is made up of 17 amino acids. The germline V gene has CDR1 MDHEN and CDR2 SYDVKM. The ends were cut back, 4 bases at V and 0 bases at J, with 16 bases in the middle. DNA for the CDR3: TGTGCCAGCAGTTCCTCACGACAGGCCTACTCTGGAAACACCATATATTTT. Translating it yields CASSSSRQAYSGNTIYF. The full variable domain, with the rest looked up from reference TRBV28 and TRBJ1-3, is DVKVTQSSRYLVKRTGEKVFLECVQDMDHENMFWYRQDPGLGLRLIYFSYDVKMKEKGDIPEGYSVSREKKERFSLILESASTNQTSMYLCASSSSRQAYSGNTIYFGEGSWLTVV.

This sequence joins TRBV19 and TRBJ1-6; possibly TRBD1 for D (5 bases). This CDR3 contains 15 residues. Germline V gene sequence: CDR1 LNHDA, CDR2 SQIVND (reference sequence). V lost 6 bases to trimming and J lost 10 bases, with 19 bases between them. As DNA, the CDR3 is TGTGCCAGTAGGAAGGGCCAGGGAACAGAATCACCCCTCCACTTT. Translated, it gives CASRKGQGTESPLHF. Together with reference TRBV19 and TRBJ1-6, the CDR3 gives the full variable domain: DGGITQSPKYLFRKEGQNVTLSCEQNLNHDAMYWYRQDPGQGLRLIYYSQIVNDFQKGDIAEGYSVSREKKESFPLTVTSAQKNPTAFYLCASRKGQGTESPLHFGNGTRLTVT.

This chain connects TRBV12-3 or TRBV12-4 to TRBJ1-1; possible D gene TRBD1, 6 bases. Deletions cut 2 bases from V and 6 bases from J, with 7 bases between. This CDR3 is 12 amino acids long. The CDR3 here is CASSLRTAEAFF. The CDR3 nucleotides are TGTGCCAGCAGTTTACGGACAGCTGAAGCTTTCTTT.

The chain combines TRBV28 with TRBJ1-4, with a tentative D call TRBD1 (5 bases). V was trimmed by 9 bases and J by 5 bases, leaving 10 bases between them. The germline V gene has CDR1 MDHEN and CDR2 SYDVKM. The CDR3 contains 12 residues. CDR3 sequence (DNA): TGTGCCAGTGGGGGGGGGAATGAAAAACTGTTTTTT. Encoded protein: CASGGGNEKLFF.

The chain is built from TRBV4-3 and TRBJ2-1, with 9 nucleotides matching TRBD2. The V segment lost 0 bases and the J segment 6 bases; nucleotides outside the gene matches: 3. Germline values: CDR1 LGHNA, CDR2 YSLEER. The CDR3 extends over 15 amino acids. CDR3 residues: CASSQDWRGGNEQFF. The CDR3 region has the DNA TGCGCCAGCAGCCAAGATTGGCGGGGGGGCAATGAGCAGTTCTTC.

The genes are TRBV6-5 and TRBJ1-6; the match to TRBD1 covers 9 bases. Germline values: CDR1 MNHEY, CDR2 SVGAGI. CDR3 length: 14 amino acids. Trimming cost V 8 bases and J 10 bases; bases outside gene matches: 9. CDR3 loop: CASGGGTGHSPLHF. In DNA, the CDR3 is TGTGCCAGCGGGGGAGGGACAGGGCACTCACCCCTCCACTTT.

The chain employs TRBV11-2 and TRBJ1-2; no definite D call. Germline assignment: CDR1 SGHAT and CDR2 FQNNGV. The CDR3 is 14 amino acids. The V gene lost 0 bases and the J gene lost 2 bases, with 7 bases spanning the gap. The CDR3: CASSLERVNYGYTF. The CDR3 DNA reads as TGTGCCAGCAGCTTAGAACGGGTCAACTATGGCTACACCTTC.

The V and J genes are TRBV5-1 and TRBJ2-3; 8 nucleotides match TRBD1. The CDR3 is 14 amino acids. The trim removed 4 bases at V and 2 bases at J, leaving 3 bases unmatched. CDR1 and CDR2 from the germline V gene are SGHRS and YFSETQ. The CDR3 loop reads CASSEDRVTDTQYF. CDR3 nucleotides: TGCGCCAGCAGCGAGGACAGGGTCACAGATACGCAGTATTTT.

The chain links TRBV30 to TRBJ1-4; D possibly corresponds to TRBD1 (5 bases). In germline, CDR1 is GTSNPN, CDR2 SVGIG (reference sequence). CDR3 length equals 16 residues. Trimming cost V 0 bases and J 7 bases, with 18 bases left between them. CDR3 in DNA: TGTGCCTGGAGTGTAAACGATGGGGGGTTCGGTGAAAAACTGTTTTTT. Amino acids: CAWSVNDGGFGEKLFF.

The genes are TRBV15 and TRBJ2-1; tentatively, D is TRBD2 (5 bases). CDR1 is LNHNV and CDR2 is YYDKDF in the germline V gene (reference sequence). V lost 1 base, J lost 5 bases, and 15 bases lay in between. The CDR3 is 16 amino acids. The CDR3 region is CATSRVRLARHNEQFF. In DNA, the CDR3 is TGTGCCACCAGCAGAGTGCGGCTAGCCAGGCACAATGAGCAGTTCTTC. Together with reference TRBV15 and TRBJ2-1, the CDR3 gives the full variable domain: DAMVIQNPRYQVTQFGKPVTLSCSQTLNHNVMYWYQQKSSQAPKLLFHYYDKDFNNEADTPDNFQSRRPNTSFCFLDIRSPGLGDTAMYLCATSRVRLARHNEQFFGPGTRLTVL.

The chain has TRBV7-2 and TRBJ1-6, with TRBD1 identical over 7 bases. The germline CDR1 and CDR2 sequences are SGHTA and FQGNSA. V shed 1 base, J shed 6 bases, and the junction held 3 bases outside the gene matches. The CDR3 is made up of 15 amino acids. Here the CDR3 reads CASSLGQGRNSPLHF. CDR3 DNA: TGTGCCAGCAGCTTAGGACAGGGCCGTAATTCACCCCTCCACTTT.

The chain employs TRBV28 and TRBJ1-2; weak D call: TRBD1 (6 bases). Per the germline V gene, CDR1 is MDHEN and CDR2 is SYDVKM. V was trimmed by 5 bases and J by 8 bases, leaving 12 bases between them. The CDR3 is 12 residues long. CDR3 protein: CASSTRQAGYTF. The CDR3 DNA follows: TGTGCCAGCAGTACACGACAGGCCGGCTACACCTTC.